The source of this T cell receptor beta chain is a study of vaccination and CD4 T cells after COVID-19 (dated by TCRdb to the early 2020s). As for the study more broadly: Convalescent patients had a positive SARS-CoV-2 result on nasal swab PCR, and of these patients, several had mild disease and one had severe disease. For stimulating the cultures, overlapping spike peptide pools were used, derived from SARS-CoV-2 as well as from the common cold coronaviruses HCoV-NL63, HCoV-OC43 and HCoV-229E. The spike-specific CD4+ TCR repertoire was compared before and after mRNA vaccination in nine to ten COVID-19 convalescent patients and a few infection-naive healthy vaccine recipients. For three convalescent patients, samples were collected at an early post-vaccination timepoint (day 14) as well as at a late post-vaccination timepoint (days 161 to 241). In control cultures, a CEFX viral epitope pool was used as positive control, an HIV-1 Nef peptide pool was used as negative control, or no peptide was added. Two doses of either the Pfizer-BioNTech BNT162b2 vaccine (n=8) or the Moderna mRNA-1273 vaccine (n=2) were administered to participants. Post-vaccine blood samples were taken a median of approximately 70 days after the second vaccine dose, with a range of 14 to 241 days. In the convalescent cohort there were six males and four females, among whom were two Hispanic individuals, seven Caucasians, two Asians and one multiracial person. Post-COVID blood samples were collected from convalescent patients a median of around 96 days after diagnosis, with a range of about 35 to 161 days.

Reading the label with the study, this specimen's time point is: late sampling 161 to 241 days after vaccination in a few convalescent patients. Sample treatment or condition, as interpreted from the label and publication: approximately nine-day PBMC culture with coronavirus spike peptide pools or control peptides (ViraFEST assay). The ViraFEST assay, used in the study, expanded antigen-specific T cells with peptide pools and then identified the expanded clonotypes through TCR sequencing. The convalescent patients' positive SARS-CoV-2 PCR tests fell between March and December 2020, which was before the Alpha, Beta and Delta variants emerged in the United States. Each well held 2 million to 2.5 million PBMCs cultured with 9 to 10 ug/ml peptide pools in IMDM containing approximately 4.8% human AB serum and 9.5 to 10 IU/ml IL-2. Half of the culture medium was replaced with fresh IL-2-containing medium on days 3 and 7. After approximately 11 days of culture, CD4+ T cells were isolated by negative selection with the EasySep CD4+ T cell isolation kit. Ficoll-Paque Plus gradient centrifugation was used to isolate PBMCs from whole blood, and the isolated PBMCs were then either used fresh or cryopreserved at -140C. Triplicate wells were generally used for each culture condition.

Remarks on this clonotype: Its antigen is not yet known. Nothing much larger sits one base from this clone, and base qualities are not available.

What the authors observed across the whole study: Relatively few convalescent patients were included in the study, and early timepoints after natural infection were not analyzed. The median count of SARS-CoV-2-reactive clonotypes went up from approximately 20 after infection to around 38 after vaccination, although the change was not significant. Of the vaccine-specific clones found in convalescent patients, nearly all (304 of 307) were mono-reactive for SARS-CoV-2 spike instead of being cross-reactive with common cold coronaviruses. In convalescent patients, a median roughly 85% of post-vaccine SARS-CoV-2-reactive clones were detected only after vaccination, and vaccine-specific priming was suggested by this finding.

Library construction relied on PCR. At the Johns Hopkins FTIC core, DNA from the cultured CD4+ T cells underwent TCR sequencing with the Oncomine TCR Beta short-read assay. The QIAamp micro DNA kit was used to extract genomic DNA from the cultured CD4+ T cells. The Oncomine TCR Beta libraries from cultured CD4+ T cells were pooled using unique dual indexes and then sequenced on an Illumina iSeq 100. The paper's data handling went like this. Non-productive sequences were removed, and CDR3s not starting with C, not ending with F or W, or shorter than 7 amino acids were discarded. Antigen-specific clonotypes were identified with the MANAFEST web application by comparing peptide-stimulated wells with reference and other culture wells. Positive clones required FDR below 0.05, an odds ratio above 5, and productive frequency above 0.1% in at least two of three replicate wells. A clonotype counted as cross-reactive if it showed significant expansion both in the SARS-CoV-2 spike wells and in at least one common cold coronavirus spike condition. Levenshtein distances (stringdist) and unrooted phylogenetic trees (ape) in R version 3.6.1 were used to assess CDR3 homology. TCRdb ran its own pipeline on the public reads, namely fastp trimming at Q25 and MiXCR clone calling, and kept in-frame beta chains. Under each unique CDR3 protein, matching rows form one entry showing the most common genes and DNA. These V and J calls originate from TCRdb's pipeline instead of the authors' own analysis. The sample has about 23,000 distinct CDR3 sequences on record, around two fifths of them singletons. Under 6.5% of the sample rests with the top ten.

V is pared back by 6 bases and J by 5 bases, with 13 bases lying between the germline termini. The CDR3 runs 13 residues from the cysteine to the phenylalanine. The CDR3 DNA has 39 bases and is translated from base 1. The germline V gene sets CDR1 to MNHEY and CDR2 to SVGEGT. The chain is made from TRBV6-2 or TRBV6-3 and TRBJ2-5; the D gene cannot be resolved reliably. The material was CD4+ T cells from blood, cultured in vitro, obtained about 7 months after SARS-CoV-2 vaccination. The sequence was collected from a human donor who had recovered from COVID-19. The CDR3 reads CASRESTAETQYF. The DNA sequence is given as TGTGCCAGCAGAGAATCGACGGCCGAGACCCAGTACTTC.